A selection of T cell receptor beta chains follows, all from one sample in a study of shared clonotypes between healthy human individuals. Measured with immunoSEQ multiplex PCR; TCRdb has only the in-frame clones, and not every one. The table records around 2.1 million clones, 95% of them present only once. The source material was naive CD4+ T cells sorted from blood. The receptors shown here come from a man aged 18 to 35 in good health. CDR3s include the opening cysteine and the closing phenylalanine or tryptophan. The D gene is left open where the match is weak. Rows may omit the clone size; those that give it use once, few, many or a size class.

abundance: .; j_gene: TRBJ1-2; v_gene: TRBV5-4; len: 16; d_gene: TRBD1; CDR3aa: CASSLSGTGVNYGYTF; CDR3nt: TGTGCCAGCAGCTTGAGTGGGACAGGGGTTAACTATGGCTACACCTTC
abundance: .; j_gene: TRBJ1-2; v_gene: TRBV7-9; len: 14; d_gene: TRBD1; CDR3aa: CASSIIGTGGGYTF; CDR3nt: TGTGCCAGCAGCATAATTGGGACAGGGGGCGGCTACACCTTC
abundance: once; j_gene: TRBJ1-2; v_gene: TRBV7-2; len: 13; d_gene: .; CDR3aa: CASSLGPSYGYTF; CDR3nt: TGTGCCAGCAGCTTAGGTCCGTCATATGGCTACACCTTC
abundance: .; j_gene: TRBJ1-2; v_gene: TRBV5-1; len: 15; d_gene: TRBD1; CDR3aa: CASSPLSGQGFDYTF; CDR3nt: TGCGCCAGCAGCCCCCTGTCGGGACAGGGGTTCGACTACACCTTC
abundance: once; j_gene: TRBJ1-3; v_gene: TRBV4-1; len: 17; d_gene: .; CDR3aa: CASSQENYVYSGNTIYF; CDR3nt: TGCGCCAGCAGCCAAGAGAACTATGTCTACTCTGGAAACACCATATATTTT
abundance: .; j_gene: TRBJ2-7; v_gene: TRBV10-3; len: 14; d_gene: TRBD2; CDR3aa: CAISPGLAGVEQYF; CDR3nt: TGTGCCATCAGCCCGGGACTAGCGGGAGTCGAGCAGTACTTC
abundance: .; j_gene: TRBJ1-3; v_gene: TRBV6-1; len: 15; d_gene: .; CDR3aa: CASTTAYSSGNTIYF; CDR3nt: TGTGCCAGCACAACAGCTTACAGCTCTGGAAACACCATATATTTT
abundance: .; j_gene: TRBJ2-1; v_gene: TRBV5-1; len: 14; d_gene: .; CDR3aa: CASSLGDSYNEQFF; CDR3nt: TGCGCCAGCAGCTTGGGTGACAGCTACAATGAGCAGTTCTTC
abundance: .; j_gene: TRBJ2-3; v_gene: TRBV7-6; len: 14; d_gene: .; CDR3aa: CASSLVPSLDTQYF; CDR3nt: TGTGCCAGCAGCTTAGTCCCTAGTTTAGATACGCAGTATTTT
abundance: .; j_gene: TRBJ2-7; v_gene: TRBV6-1; len: 14; d_gene: .; CDR3aa: CASRPVVVSYEQYF; CDR3nt: TGTGCCAGCAGGCCCGTGGTAGTCTCCTACGAGCAGTACTTC
abundance: .; j_gene: TRBJ1-1; v_gene: TRBV11-1; len: 13; d_gene: TRBD1; CDR3aa: CASSLIPGGEAFF; CDR3nt: TGTGCCAGCAGCTTGATCCCAGGGGGTGAAGCTTTCTTT
abundance: .; j_gene: TRBJ2-3; v_gene: TRBV2; len: 14; d_gene: .; CDR3aa: CASSEGGGADTQYF; CDR3nt: TGTGCCAGCAGTGAAGGGGGGGGCGCAGATACGCAGTATTTT
abundance: .; j_gene: TRBJ2-7; v_gene: TRBV9; len: 14; d_gene: .; CDR3aa: CASSRDLGLGEQYF; CDR3nt: TGTGCCAGCAGTCGAGACCTGGGGCTGGGCGAGCAGTACTTC
abundance: once; j_gene: TRBJ2-1; v_gene: TRBV5-4; len: 16; d_gene: .; CDR3aa: CASSGQGTSSYNEQFF; CDR3nt: TGTGCCAGCAGCGGACAGGGGACTAGCTCCTACAATGAGCAGTTCTTC
abundance: .; j_gene: TRBJ2-7; v_gene: TRBV15; len: 15; d_gene: .; CDR3aa: CATSRDQGGIYEQYF; CDR3nt: TGTGCCACCAGCAGAGATCAAGGAGGGATCTACGAGCAGTACTTC
abundance: .; j_gene: TRBJ2-1; v_gene: TRBV7-8; len: 13; d_gene: .; CDR3aa: CASSLKGGTQQFF; CDR3nt: TGTGCCAGCAGCTTGAAAGGTGGGACGCAGCAGTTCTTC
abundance: once; j_gene: TRBJ1-2; v_gene: TRBV18; len: 15; d_gene: .; CDR3aa: CASSPLQQANYGYTF; CDR3nt: TGTGCCAGCTCACCACTTCAGCAAGCTAACTATGGCTACACCTTC
abundance: .; j_gene: TRBJ2-5; v_gene: TRBV4-1; len: 16; d_gene: TRBD1; CDR3aa: CASSQDRDRRIETQYF; CDR3nt: TGCGCCAGCAGCCAAGACAGGGACAGAAGGATAGAGACCCAGTACTTC
abundance: .; j_gene: TRBJ2-2; v_gene: TRBV5-1; len: 15; d_gene: .; CDR3aa: CASSLVLANTGELFF; CDR3nt: TGCGCCAGCAGCTTGGTCCTAGCGAACACCGGGGAGCTGTTTTTT
abundance: .; j_gene: TRBJ2-3; v_gene: TRBV20-1; len: 11; d_gene: .; CDR3aa: CSGTGEDTQYF; CDR3nt: TGCAGTGGAACGGGAGAAGATACGCAGTATTTT
abundance: .; j_gene: TRBJ2-1; v_gene: TRBV9; len: 17; d_gene: TRBD2; CDR3aa: CASSVESGTSGYNEQFF; CDR3nt: TGTGCCAGCAGCGTAGAGTCGGGGACTAGCGGGTACAATGAGCAGTTCTTC
abundance: .; j_gene: TRBJ2-3; v_gene: TRBV7-3; len: 19; d_gene: .; CDR3aa: CASSSPEFEPFLGPDTQYF; CDR3nt: TGTGCCAGCAGCTCTCCGGAGTTCGAGCCCTTTTTGGGACCAGATACGCAGTATTTT
abundance: .; j_gene: TRBJ2-2; v_gene: TRBV7-9; len: 12; d_gene: .; CDR3aa: CATLGWAGELFF; CDR3nt: TGTGCCACCCTTGGATGGGCCGGGGAGCTGTTTTTT
abundance: once; j_gene: TRBJ1-5; v_gene: TRBV10-3; len: 13; d_gene: .; CDR3aa: CAISEGGKQPQHF; CDR3nt: TGTGCCATCAGTGAAGGGGGAAAACAGCCCCAGCATTTT
abundance: .; j_gene: TRBJ2-7; v_gene: TRBV30; len: 14; d_gene: TRBD2; CDR3aa: CAWSVGRGYYEQYF; CDR3nt: TGTGCCTGGAGTGTAGGGCGGGGGTACTACGAGCAGTACTTC
abundance: .; j_gene: TRBJ2-3; v_gene: TRBV7-6; len: 16; d_gene: .; CDR3aa: CASSLAGGARADTQYF; CDR3nt: TGTGCCAGCAGCTTAGCGGGGGGGGCGCGGGCAGATACGCAGTATTTT
abundance: .; j_gene: TRBJ2-5; v_gene: TRBV6-1; len: 12; d_gene: .; CDR3aa: CASRGIQETQYF; CDR3nt: TGTGCCAGCCGGGGGATCCAAGAGACCCAGTACTTC
abundance: .; j_gene: TRBJ1-6; v_gene: TRBV6-5; len: 13; d_gene: TRBD1; CDR3aa: CASGRDRNSPLHF; CDR3nt: TGTGCCAGCGGCCGGGACAGAAATTCACCCCTCCACTTT
abundance: .; j_gene: TRBJ1-4; v_gene: TRBV15; len: 16; d_gene: .; CDR3aa: CATSTVPGLRNEKLFF; CDR3nt: TGTGCCACCAGCACCGTCCCGGGACTGAGAAATGAAAAACTGTTTTTT
abundance: .; j_gene: TRBJ1-2; v_gene: TRBV6-6; len: 13; d_gene: TRBD1; CDR3aa: CASSLGQDYGYTF; CDR3nt: TGTGCCAGCAGCCTGGGACAGGACTATGGCTACACCTTC
abundance: .; j_gene: TRBJ1-5; v_gene: TRBV6-1; len: 18; d_gene: TRBD1; CDR3aa: CASSESRDRGSSNQPQHF; CDR3nt: TGTGCCAGCAGTGAAAGCCGGGACAGGGGTTCCAGCAATCAGCCCCAGCATTTT
abundance: .; j_gene: TRBJ2-1; v_gene: TRBV11-2; len: 14; d_gene: TRBD2; CDR3aa: CASSTTSGLNEQFF; CDR3nt: TGTGCCAGCAGCACAACTAGCGGATTAAATGAGCAGTTCTTC
abundance: .; j_gene: TRBJ1-6; v_gene: TRBV4-1; len: 16; d_gene: TRBD1; CDR3aa: CASSPRGSFYNSPLHF; CDR3nt: TGCGCCAGCAGCCCCAGGGGGAGCTTTTATAATTCACCCCTCCACTTT
abundance: .; j_gene: TRBJ2-5; v_gene: TRBV7-2; len: 15; d_gene: .; CDR3aa: CASSLARQGGETQYF; CDR3nt: TGTGCCAGCAGCTTAGCTAGACAAGGGGGAGAGACCCAGTACTTC
abundance: .; j_gene: TRBJ2-7; v_gene: TRBV28; len: 13; d_gene: .; CDR3aa: CASSLDSTYEQYF; CDR3nt: TGTGCCAGCAGTCTAGACAGTACCTACGAGCAGTACTTC
abundance: .; j_gene: TRBJ2-1; v_gene: TRBV5-1; len: 14; d_gene: .; CDR3aa: CASSLKQGRDEQFF; CDR3nt: TGCGCCAGCAGCTTGAAACAGGGACGGGATGAGCAGTTCTTC
abundance: .; j_gene: TRBJ2-1; v_gene: TRBV5-4; len: 16; d_gene: TRBD2; CDR3aa: CASSLVRAGAGDEQFF; CDR3nt: TGTGCCAGCAGCTTGGTCAGAGCGGGAGCCGGCGATGAGCAGTTCTTC
abundance: .; j_gene: TRBJ1-6; v_gene: TRBV28; len: 14; d_gene: .; CDR3aa: CASLAGTYNSPLHF; CDR3nt: TGTGCCAGCCTCGCCGGGACCTATAATTCACCCCTCCACTTT
abundance: .; j_gene: TRBJ1-6; v_gene: TRBV21-1; len: 15; d_gene: .; CDR3aa: CASSKGVFRRSPLHF; CDR3nt: TGTGCCAGCAGCAAGGGAGTCTTTCGTCGTTCACCCCTCCACTTT
abundance: .; j_gene: TRBJ1-1; v_gene: TRBV7-9; len: 14; d_gene: .; CDR3aa: CASSLSRAVTEAFF; CDR3nt: TGTGCCAGCAGCTTAAGCAGGGCGGTCACTGAAGCTTTCTTT
abundance: .; j_gene: TRBJ2-2; v_gene: TRBV18; len: 16; d_gene: .; CDR3aa: CASSPRVGADTGELFF; CDR3nt: TGTGCCAGCTCACCACGGGTAGGGGCGGACACCGGGGAGCTGTTTTTT
abundance: .; j_gene: TRBJ1-3; v_gene: TRBV7-9; len: 14; d_gene: .; CDR3aa: CASSLRLSGNTIYF; CDR3nt: TGTGCCAGCAGCTTAAGGCTCTCTGGAAACACCATATATTTT
abundance: .; j_gene: TRBJ2-7; v_gene: TRBV29-1; len: 11; d_gene: .; CDR3aa: CSVSGTSEQYF; CDR3nt: TGCAGCGTTTCGGGGACTTCGGAGCAGTACTTC
abundance: .; j_gene: TRBJ1-6; v_gene: TRBV19; len: 15; d_gene: .; CDR3aa: CASSIDHDGNSPLHF; CDR3nt: TGTGCCAGTAGTATAGATCATGACGGGAATTCACCCCTCCACTTT
abundance: .; j_gene: TRBJ1-5; v_gene: TRBV5-1; len: 13; d_gene: TRBD1; CDR3aa: CASGIQGNQPQHF; CDR3nt: TGCGCCAGCGGAATACAGGGGAATCAGCCCCAGCATTTT